These 6 T cell receptor beta chains came from one sample sequenced in a study of T cells after posttransplantation cyclophosphamide. The assay was immunoSEQ multiplex PCR, and TCRdb's table has in-frame clones only and misses some. Of more than 4,000 clones listed, roughly 77% were seen once; the top ten hold approximately 41%. Busulfan-fludarabine conditioning, marrow transplant, and cyclophosphamide on days +3 and +4 were administered. Sequences were derived from PBMCs, sampled roughly 30 days after a stem cell transplant with posttransplant cyclophosphamide. The receptors come from a male patient aged 50 or older who received an allogeneic stem cell transplant from an unrelated donor, was CMV-positive, and had acute GVHD only. Some T cells may have originated in the graft donor.

V usage is TRBV2 and J usage is TRBJ2-1, with 12 bases matching TRBD2. Germline lookup yields CDR1 SNHLY and CDR2 FYNNEI. The CDR3 contains 15 residues. The V and J ends lost 6 bases and 7 bases, in that order; junction bases with no gene match: 7. The chain's CDR3 is CASRDLAGGLNEQFF. CDR3 coding DNA: TGTGCCAGCAGGGATCTAGCGGGGGGGCTAAATGAGCAGTTCTTC.

The rearrangement links TRBV11-2 to TRBJ2-5, with TRBD2 matching over 7 bases. Germline V lookup: CDR1 SGHAT, CDR2 FQNNGV. The V gene end was trimmed by 5 bases and the J gene end by 4 bases; junction bases not matched to a gene: 10. The CDR3 consists of 15 residues. CDR3 nucleotide sequence: TGTGCCAGCAGCCGGGACTACCCAGGACGAGAGACCCAGTACTTC. This translates into CASSRDYPGRETQYF.

The gene calls are TRBV11-2 and TRBJ1-1; perhaps TRBD1 as D (5 bases). The germline gives CDR1 SGHAT, CDR2 FQNNGV. The CDR3 totals 15 residues. The V gene lost 1 base and the J gene lost 4 bases, with 13 bases spanning the gap. CDR3 bases: TGTGCCAGCAGCTTAGCAGGGATGCTGGGCACTGAAGCTTTCTTT. Translation gives CASSLAGMLGTEAFF.

CDR3: CASSLTRSSGRTDTQYF. CDR3 DNA: TGTGCCAGCAGCTTGACGAGGTCTAGCGGCCGCACAGATACGCAGTATTTT. The chain carries TRBV5-8 and TRBJ2-3; 7 bases line up with TRBD2. Germline values: CDR1 SGHTS, CDR2 YDEGEE. The CDR3 extends over 17 amino acids. V dropped 1 base and J dropped 1; count of bases not matched to a gene: 9.

This chain uses TRBV4-1 with TRBJ2-2; TRBD1 is a possible D gene (5 bases). The V gene lost 6 bases and the J gene lost 1 base, with 9 bases spanning the gap. CDR3 size: 14 residues. CDR1 is MGHRA and CDR2 is YSYEKL in the germline V gene. This chain's CDR3 is CASRPQVNTGELFF. CDR3 sequence (DNA): TGCGCCAGCAGACCACAGGTGAACACCGGGGAGCTGTTTTTT.

The chain carries TRBV10-3 and TRBJ2-7; TRBD1 matches 8 bases. The CDR3 consists of 13 residues. The germline CDR1 and CDR2 sequences are ENHRY and SYGVKD. V gave up 6 bases and J gave up 3 bases; unmatched junction bases: 4. The CDR3 protein is CAIRDRVGYEQYF. The CDR3 nucleotides are TGTGCCATCAGGGACAGGGTTGGCTACGAGCAGTACTTC.